Listed below are T cell receptor beta chains from one sample, sequenced in a study of cytomegalovirus exposure and HLA in healthy donors. Some clones are missing from TCRdb's copy, which holds only in-frame ones; the method was immunoSEQ multiplex PCR. This sample yields 150,000 or so clones, of which around 82% are seen a single time; more than 6.5% belongs to the top ten. The specimen was PBMCs. The receptors were gathered from a woman aged 45-65 years in good health and CMV-seropositive. Both conserved end residues are part of each CDR3. A D gene is named only where the DNA matches it firmly.

CASSPRGGLVDHEQYF	TGTGCCAGCAGTCCCCGAGGGGGACTAGTCGACCACGAGCAGTACTTC	TRBD2	TRBV25-1	TRBJ2-7
CASSSPGTGINNEQFF	TGTGCCAGCAGTTCGCCCGGGACAGGCATAAACAATGAGCAGTTCTTC	TRBD1	TRBV6-5	TRBJ2-1
CASSLGQVYNEQFF	TGCGCCAGCAGCTTGGGGCAGGTATACAATGAGCAGTTCTTC	NA	TRBV5-1	TRBJ2-1
CASRPTGVGNTIYF	TGTGCCAGCAGACCTACAGGTGTTGGAAACACCATATATTTT	NA	TRBV14	TRBJ1-3
CASSVQTGTYGYTF	TGTGCCAGCAGTGTTCAGACAGGGACCTATGGCTACACCTTC	TRBD1	TRBV6-1	TRBJ1-2
CASSDDSSGNTIYF	TGTGCCAGCTCCGATGACAGCTCTGGAAACACCATATATTTT	NA	TRBV18	TRBJ1-3
CTSSSRGSTEAFF	TGTACCAGTAGTTCCCGGGGGAGCACTGAAGCTTTCTTT	NA	TRBV19	TRBJ1-1
CASSPPEGRTEAFF	TGTGCCAGCTCACCACCGGAGGGTAGGACTGAAGCTTTCTTT	NA	TRBV18	TRBJ1-1
CASSTPTGPNEKLFF	TGTGCCAGCAGTACCCCGACAGGGCCTAATGAAAAACTGTTTTTT	TRBD1	TRBV2	TRBJ1-4
CSVNRGWEQYF	TGCAGCGTAAACAGGGGTTGGGAGCAGTACTTC	TRBD1	TRBV29-1	TRBJ2-7